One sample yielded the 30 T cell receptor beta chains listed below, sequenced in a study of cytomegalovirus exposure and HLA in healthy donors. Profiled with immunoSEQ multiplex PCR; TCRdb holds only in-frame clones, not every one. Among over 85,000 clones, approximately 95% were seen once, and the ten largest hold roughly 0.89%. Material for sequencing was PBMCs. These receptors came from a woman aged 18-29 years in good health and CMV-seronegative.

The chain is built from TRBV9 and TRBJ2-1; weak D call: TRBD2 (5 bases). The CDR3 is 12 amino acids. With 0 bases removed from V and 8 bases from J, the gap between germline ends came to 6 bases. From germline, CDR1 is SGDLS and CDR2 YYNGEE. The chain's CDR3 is CASSVADYEQFF. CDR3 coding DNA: TGTGCCAGCAGCGTAGCGGACTATGAGCAGTTCTTC.

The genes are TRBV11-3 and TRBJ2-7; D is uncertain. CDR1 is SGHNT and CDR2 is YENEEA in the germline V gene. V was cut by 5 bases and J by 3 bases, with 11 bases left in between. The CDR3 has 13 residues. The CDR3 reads CASSSRQVYEQYF. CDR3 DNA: TGTGCCAGCAGCAGCCGACAAGTCTACGAGCAGTACTTC. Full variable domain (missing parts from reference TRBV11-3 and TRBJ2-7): EAGVVQSPRYKIIEKKQPVAFWCNPISGHNTLYWYLQNLGQGPELLIRYENEEAVDDSQLPKDRFSAERLKGVDSTLKIQPAELGDSAVYLCASSSRQVYEQYFGPGTRLTVT.

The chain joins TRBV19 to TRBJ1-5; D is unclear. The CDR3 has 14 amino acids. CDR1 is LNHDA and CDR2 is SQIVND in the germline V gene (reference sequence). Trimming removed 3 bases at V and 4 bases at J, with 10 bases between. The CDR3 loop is CASSIVQKNQPQHF. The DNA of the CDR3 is TGTGCCAGTAGTATTGTCCAGAAAAATCAGCCCCAGCATTTT.

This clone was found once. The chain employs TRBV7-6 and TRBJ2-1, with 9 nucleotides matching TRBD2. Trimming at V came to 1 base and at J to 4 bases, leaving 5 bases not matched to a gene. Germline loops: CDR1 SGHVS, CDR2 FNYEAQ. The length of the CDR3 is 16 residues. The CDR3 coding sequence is TGTGCCAGCAGCTTAGAGGCTAGCGGGGCTTACAATGAGCAGTTCTTC. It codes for CASSLEASGAYNEQFF.

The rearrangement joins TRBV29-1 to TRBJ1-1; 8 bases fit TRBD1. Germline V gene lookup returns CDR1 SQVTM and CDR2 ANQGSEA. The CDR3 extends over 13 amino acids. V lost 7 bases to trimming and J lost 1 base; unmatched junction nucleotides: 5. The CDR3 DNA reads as TGCAGCGCCTCTGGGACAGGGAACACTGAAGCTTTCTTT. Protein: CSASGTGNTEAFF.

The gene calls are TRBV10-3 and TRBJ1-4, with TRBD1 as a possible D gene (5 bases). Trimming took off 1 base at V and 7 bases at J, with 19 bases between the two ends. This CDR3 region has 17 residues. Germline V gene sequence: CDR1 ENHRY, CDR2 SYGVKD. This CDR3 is CAISEFEEGDVGEKLFF. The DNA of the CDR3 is TGTGCCATCAGTGAGTTTGAGGAAGGGGATGTTGGTGAAAAACTGTTTTTT.

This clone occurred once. CDR3 region: CASSFGSYPEAFF. The CDR3 nucleotides read TGTGCCAGCAGCTTTGGCAGTTACCCTGAAGCTTTCTTT. This sequence joins TRBV11-3 and TRBJ1-1; D unresolved. Trimming removed 3 bases at V and 6 bases at J, with 11 bases between. The CDR3 has 13 residues. Germline CDR1 and CDR2: SGHNT and YENEEA. Full variable domain (missing parts from reference TRBV11-3 and TRBJ1-1): EAGVVQSPRYKIIEKKQPVAFWCNPISGHNTLYWYLQNLGQGPELLIRYENEEAVDDSQLPKDRFSAERLKGVDSTLKIQPAELGDSAVYLCASSFGSYPEAFFGQGTRLTVV.

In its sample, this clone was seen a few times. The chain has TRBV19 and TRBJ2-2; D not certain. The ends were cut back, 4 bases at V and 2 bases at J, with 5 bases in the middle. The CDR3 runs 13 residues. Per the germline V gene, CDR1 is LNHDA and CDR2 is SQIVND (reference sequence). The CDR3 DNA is TGTGCCAGTAGTAGTCAAAACACCGGGGAGCTGTTTTTT. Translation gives CASSSQNTGELFF.

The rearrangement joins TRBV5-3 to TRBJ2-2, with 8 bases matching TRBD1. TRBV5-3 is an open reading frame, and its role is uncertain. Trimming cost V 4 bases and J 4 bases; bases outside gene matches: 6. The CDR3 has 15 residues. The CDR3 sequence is CARSPRGPATGELFF. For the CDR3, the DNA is TGTGCCAGAAGCCCCAGGGGGCCGGCCACCGGGGAGCTGTTTTTT.

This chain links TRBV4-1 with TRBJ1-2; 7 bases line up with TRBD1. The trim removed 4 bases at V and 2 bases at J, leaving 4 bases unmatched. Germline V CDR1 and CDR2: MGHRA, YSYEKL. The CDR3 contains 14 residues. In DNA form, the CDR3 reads TGCGCCAGCAGCCGGTCAGGGGGGAACTATGGCTACACCTTC. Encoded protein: CASSRSGGNYGYTF.

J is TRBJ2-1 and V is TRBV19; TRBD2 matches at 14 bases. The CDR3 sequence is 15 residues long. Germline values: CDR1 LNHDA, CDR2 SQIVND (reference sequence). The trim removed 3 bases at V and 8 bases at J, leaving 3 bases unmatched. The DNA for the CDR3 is TGTGCCAGTAGTATGGGACTAGCGGGGGTGGATGAGCAGTTCTTC. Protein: CASSMGLAGVDEQFF.

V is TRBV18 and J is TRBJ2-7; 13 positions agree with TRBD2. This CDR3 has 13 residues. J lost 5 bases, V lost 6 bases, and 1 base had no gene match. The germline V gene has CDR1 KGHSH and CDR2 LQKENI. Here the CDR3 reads CASSGTSGNEQYF. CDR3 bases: TGTGCCAGCTCGGGGACTAGCGGGAACGAGCAGTACTTC. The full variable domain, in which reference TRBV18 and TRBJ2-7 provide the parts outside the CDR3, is NAGVMQNPRHLVRRRGQEARLRCSPMKGHSHVYWYRQLPEEGLKFMVYLQKENIIDESGMPKERFSAEFPKEGPSILRIQQVVRGDSAAYFCASSGTSGNEQYFGPGTRLTVT.

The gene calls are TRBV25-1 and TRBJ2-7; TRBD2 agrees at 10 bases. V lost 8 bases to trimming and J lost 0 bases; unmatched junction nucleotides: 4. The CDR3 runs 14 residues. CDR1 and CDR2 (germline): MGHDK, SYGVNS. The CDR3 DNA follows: TGTGCCAGCTCTAGCGGGGGAAGCTCCTACGAGCAGTACTTC. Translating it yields CASSSGGSSYEQYF.

CDR3 residues: CASSIPPGQGGYEQYF. The CDR3 DNA is TGTGCCAGTAGTATACCACCGGGACAGGGGGGATACGAGCAGTACTTC. The chain links TRBV19 to TRBJ2-7; 11 nucleotides line up with TRBD1. The V gene's germline CDR1 is LNHDA and CDR2 SQIVND (reference sequence). V lost 2 bases and J lost 4; bases outside the gene matches: 7. This CDR3 comprises 16 residues.

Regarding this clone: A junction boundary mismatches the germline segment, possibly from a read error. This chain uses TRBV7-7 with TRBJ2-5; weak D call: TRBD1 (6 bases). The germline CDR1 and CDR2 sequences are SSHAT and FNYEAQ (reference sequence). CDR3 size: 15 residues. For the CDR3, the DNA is TGTGCTAGCAGCTTAGCAGGGGCCTTGCCAGGGTCCCAGTACTTC. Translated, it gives CASSLAGALPGSQYF.

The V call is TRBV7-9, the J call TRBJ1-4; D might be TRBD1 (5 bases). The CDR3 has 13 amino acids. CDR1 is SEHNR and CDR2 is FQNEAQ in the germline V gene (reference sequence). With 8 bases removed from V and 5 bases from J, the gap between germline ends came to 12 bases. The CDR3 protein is CASVGQGNEKLFF. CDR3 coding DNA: TGTGCCAGCGTTGGGCAGGGAAATGAAAAACTGTTTTTT.

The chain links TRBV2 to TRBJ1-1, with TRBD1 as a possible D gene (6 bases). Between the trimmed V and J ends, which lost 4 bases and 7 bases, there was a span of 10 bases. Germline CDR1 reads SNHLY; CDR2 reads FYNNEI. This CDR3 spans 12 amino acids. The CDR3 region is CASSALGGEAFF. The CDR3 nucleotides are TGTGCCAGCAGTGCGCTAGGGGGTGAAGCTTTCTTT.

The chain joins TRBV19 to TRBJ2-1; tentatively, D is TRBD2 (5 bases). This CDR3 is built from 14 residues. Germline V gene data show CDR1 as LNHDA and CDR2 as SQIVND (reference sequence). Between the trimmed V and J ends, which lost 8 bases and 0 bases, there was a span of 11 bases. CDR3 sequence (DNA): TGTGCCAGTCGAGATGGGAGCTCCTACAATGAGCAGTTCTTC. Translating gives CASRDGSSYNEQFF. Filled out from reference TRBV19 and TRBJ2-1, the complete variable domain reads DGGITQSPKYLFRKEGQNVTLSCEQNLNHDAMYWYRQDPGQGLRLIYYSQIVNDFQKGDIAEGYSVSREKKESFPLTVTSAQKNPTAFYLCASRDGSSYNEQFFGPGTRLTVL.

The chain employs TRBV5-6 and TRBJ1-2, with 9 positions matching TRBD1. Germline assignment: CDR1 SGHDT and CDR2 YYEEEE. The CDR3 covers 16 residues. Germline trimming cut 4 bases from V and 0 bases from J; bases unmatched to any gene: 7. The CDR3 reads CASSPSWTGANYGYTF. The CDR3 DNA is TGTGCCAGCAGCCCCAGCTGGACAGGGGCTAACTATGGCTACACCTTC.

As DNA, the CDR3 is TGTGCCAGCAGTTACTCCACTAGAGGATCCGTAGAGCAGTACTTC. Its translation is CASSYSTRGSVEQYF. This chain connects TRBV6-6 to TRBJ2-7; D perhaps matches TRBD2 (5 bases). Germline CDR1 MNHNY, CDR2 SVGAGI (reference sequence). V gave up 0 bases and J gave up 7 bases, with 16 bases separating them. The length of the CDR3 is 15 residues.

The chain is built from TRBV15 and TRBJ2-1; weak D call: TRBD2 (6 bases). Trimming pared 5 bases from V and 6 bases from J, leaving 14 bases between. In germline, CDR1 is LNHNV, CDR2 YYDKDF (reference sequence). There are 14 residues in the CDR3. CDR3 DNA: TGTGCCACCAGCGCCCATTTGGGGGGCAATGAGCAGTTCTTC. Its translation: CATSAHLGGNEQFF.

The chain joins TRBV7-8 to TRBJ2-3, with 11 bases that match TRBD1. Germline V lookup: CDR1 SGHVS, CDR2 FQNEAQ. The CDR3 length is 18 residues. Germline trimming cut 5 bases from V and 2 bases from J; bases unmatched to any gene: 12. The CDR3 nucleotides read TGTGCCAGCAGCACCGCGCCGGGGACAGGGGGGCACACAGATACGCAGTATTTT. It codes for CASSTAPGTGGHTDTQYF.

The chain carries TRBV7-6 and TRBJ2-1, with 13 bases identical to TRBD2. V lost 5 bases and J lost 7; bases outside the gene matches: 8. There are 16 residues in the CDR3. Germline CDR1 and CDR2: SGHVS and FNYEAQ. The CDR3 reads CASSLTSGGIYNEQFF. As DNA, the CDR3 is TGTGCCAGCAGCCTGACTAGCGGGGGGATTTATAATGAGCAGTTCTTC.

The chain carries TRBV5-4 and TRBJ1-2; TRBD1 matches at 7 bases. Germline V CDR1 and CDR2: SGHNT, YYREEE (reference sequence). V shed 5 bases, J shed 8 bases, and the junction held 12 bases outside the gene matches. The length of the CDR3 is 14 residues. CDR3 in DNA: TGTGCCAGCAGGATCGACAGGGAATGGGTGGGCTACACCTTC. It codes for CASRIDREWVGYTF.

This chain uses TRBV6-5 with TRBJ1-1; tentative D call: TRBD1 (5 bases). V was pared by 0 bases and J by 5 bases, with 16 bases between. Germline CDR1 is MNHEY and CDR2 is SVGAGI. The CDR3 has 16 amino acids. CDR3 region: CASSYSYSGKGTEAFF. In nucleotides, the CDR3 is TGTGCCAGCAGTTACTCCTATTCAGGGAAAGGTACTGAAGCTTTCTTT.

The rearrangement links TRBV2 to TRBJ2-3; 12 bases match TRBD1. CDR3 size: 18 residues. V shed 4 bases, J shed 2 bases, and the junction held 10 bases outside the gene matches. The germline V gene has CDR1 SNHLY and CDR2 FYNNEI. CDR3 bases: TGTGCCAGCAGTGTATTGCTGGGACAGGGGGCGGTCACAGATACGCAGTATTTT. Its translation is CASSVLLGQGAVTDTQYF.

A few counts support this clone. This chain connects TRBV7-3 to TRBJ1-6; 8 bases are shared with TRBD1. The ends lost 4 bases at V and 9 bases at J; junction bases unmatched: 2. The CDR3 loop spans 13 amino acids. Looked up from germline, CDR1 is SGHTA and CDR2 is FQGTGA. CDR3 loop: CASSYDRGSPLHF. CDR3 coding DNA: TGTGCCAGCAGCTACGACAGGGGTTCACCCCTCCACTTT.

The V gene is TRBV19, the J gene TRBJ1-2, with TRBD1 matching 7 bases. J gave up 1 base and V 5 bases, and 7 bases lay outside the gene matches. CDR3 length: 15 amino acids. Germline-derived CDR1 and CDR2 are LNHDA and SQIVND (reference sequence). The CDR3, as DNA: TGTGCCAGTAGTTTCATCGACAGGGTTAACTATGGCTACACCTTC. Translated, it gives CASSFIDRVNYGYTF.

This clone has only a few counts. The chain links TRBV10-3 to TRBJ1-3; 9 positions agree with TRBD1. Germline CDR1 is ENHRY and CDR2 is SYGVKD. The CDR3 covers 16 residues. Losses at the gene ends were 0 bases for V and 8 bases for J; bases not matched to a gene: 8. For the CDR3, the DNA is TGTGCCATCAGTGAGTCACCGGGACAGGGTGAGGACACCATATATTTT. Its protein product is CAISESPGQGEDTIYF.

The CDR3 is CASGQGLAGELFF. As DNA, the CDR3 is TGTGCCAGCGGACAGGGGTTGGCCGGGGAGCTGTTTTTT. V and J are TRBV10-3 and TRBJ2-2, with 9 bases lining up with TRBD1. Germline CDR1 ENHRY, CDR2 SYGVKD. J was trimmed by 6 bases and V by 10 bases; bases with no gene match: 6. The CDR3 runs 13 residues.